Listed here are 29 T cell receptor beta chains from one sample, sequenced in a study of control samples from healthy donors and cancer patients. Some clones are missing from TCRdb's copy, which holds only in-frame ones; the method was immunoSEQ multiplex PCR. The data contain some 99,000 clones, approximately 90% of them seen just once; the ten biggest clones take up 17%. The sample comprised blood. The receptors derive from a woman aged 50 to 65 in good health.

The chain has TRBV9 and TRBJ1-6, with D possibly TRBD1 on 5 matching bases. The CDR3 runs 15 residues. The V end was cut by 2 bases, the J end by 0 bases, with 6 bases between. Germline V gene data show CDR1 as SGDLS and CDR2 as YYNGEE. In DNA, the CDR3 is TGTGCCAGCAGCGTTCAGGGCTCCTATAATTCACCCCTCCACTTT. It specifies CASSVQGSYNSPLHF.

J is TRBJ2-1 and V is TRBV4-2, with 11 nucleotides matching TRBD2. CDR1 and CDR2 from the germline V gene are LGHNA and YNFKEQ. The CDR3 totals 16 residues. V gave up 4 bases and J gave up 9 bases; unmatched junction bases: 11. CDR3 residues: CASSLSLLAGGSEQFF. The CDR3 coding sequence is TGTGCCAGCAGCCTAAGTCTTCTAGCGGGAGGAAGTGAGCAGTTCTTC.

J is TRBJ2-3 and V is TRBV6-5; 8 bases match TRBD1. V dropped 6 bases and J dropped 2; count of bases not matched to a gene: 7. Germline assignment: CDR1 MNHEY and CDR2 SVGAGI. The CDR3 sequence is 15 residues long. CDR3 nucleotide sequence: TGTGCCAGCAGCAAACAGGGGGTGACCACAGATACGCAGTATTTT. Amino acid sequence: CASSKQGVTTDTQYF.

This sequence joins TRBV7-3 and TRBJ2-1, with TRBD2 matching 11 bases. This CDR3 region has 18 residues. CDR1 is SGHTA and CDR2 is FQGTGA in the germline V gene. J gave up 2 bases and V 5 bases, and 11 bases lay outside the gene matches. The CDR3 DNA sequence: TGTGCCAGCAGCCCAGGGCAGGGACTAGCGGCAACCTACAATGAGCAGTTCTTC. Protein product: CASSPGQGLAATYNEQFF.

The chain uses TRBV5-1 and TRBJ2-5, with 12 nucleotides matching TRBD2. CDR3 length equals 21 residues. With V trimmed by 4 bases and J by 1 base, 20 bases remained unmatched. In germline, CDR1 is SGHRS, CDR2 YFSETQ. CDR3 region: CASSTSSGRARAGNFQETQYF. The CDR3 DNA is TGCGCCAGCAGCACTTCTAGCGGGAGGGCCCGGGCCGGAAACTTCCAAGAGACCCAGTACTTC.

The chain links TRBV4-1 to TRBJ1-6; the D gene is possibly TRBD1 (6 bases). The germline V and J ends were trimmed by 4 bases and 8 bases, with 9 bases remaining between them. Germline V CDR1 and CDR2: MGHRA, YSYEKL. This CDR3 has 13 amino acids. The CDR3 DNA is TGCGCCAGCAGCCCGGACAGTTATTCACCCCTCCACTTT. Amino acid sequence: CASSPDSYSPLHF.

The chain is built from TRBV6-5 and TRBJ2-3, with D tentatively TRBD1 (6 bases). The CDR3 has 14 amino acids. Trimming shortened V by 8 bases and J by 2 bases, and 14 bases separated the two germline ends. Germline V gives CDR1 MNHEY, CDR2 SVGAGI. CDR3 region: CASRRDRNTDTQYF. CDR3 nucleotides: TGTGCCAGCCGTCGTGACAGGAACACAGATACGCAGTATTTT.

The chain uses TRBV7-3 and TRBJ2-2; TRBD1 matches at 9 bases. J gave up 6 bases and V 4 bases, and 9 bases lay outside the gene matches. Looked up from germline, CDR1 is SGHTA and CDR2 is FQGTGA. This CDR3 is 16 amino acids long. This CDR3 reads CASSSPGQGVAGELFF. Written as DNA, the CDR3 is TGTGCCAGCAGCTCACCGGGACAGGGAGTCGCCGGGGAGCTGTTTTTT.

This chain links TRBV29-1 with TRBJ2-5, with D perhaps TRBD1 (6 bases). Germline CDR1 reads SQVTM; CDR2 reads ANQGSEA. This CDR3 comprises 12 residues. Between the trimmed V and J ends, which lost 7 bases and 2 bases, there was a span of 11 bases. CDR3 bases: TGCAGCGCTGCGACAGGACAAGAGACCCAGTACTTC. It translates to CSAATGQETQYF.

The sample holds one count of this clone. This chain joins TRBV7-2 and TRBJ1-2; 7 bases agree with TRBD1. Trimming removed 5 bases from V and 8 bases from J; junction bases left unmatched: 8. The CDR3 is made up of 13 amino acids. In germline, CDR1 is SGHTA, CDR2 FQGNSA. The CDR3 sequence is CASSDQGVGGYTF. DNA for the CDR3: TGTGCCAGCAGCGACCAGGGGGTAGGGGGCTACACCTTC.

The chain combines TRBV7-2 with TRBJ2-3; TRBD1 matches 8 bases. There are 17 residues in the CDR3. V was pared by 5 bases and J by 6 bases, with 16 bases of the junction left unmatched. Germline values: CDR1 SGHTA, CDR2 FQGNSA. CDR3 sequence: CASSTSGTGQQGDTQYF. Here the CDR3 DNA reads TGTGCCAGCAGCACCTCCGGGACAGGACAACAGGGGGATACGCAGTATTTT.

V is TRBV6-5 and J is TRBJ1-1; 10 nucleotides line up with TRBD1. This CDR3 is 15 amino acids long. Germline V lookup: CDR1 MNHEY, CDR2 SVGAGI. The V gene end was trimmed by 6 bases and the J gene end by 4 bases; junction bases not matched to a gene: 8. The CDR3 nucleotides are TGTGCCAGCAGGAGGGACAGGGGAGTAGGCACTGAAGCTTTCTTT. Its translation: CASRRDRGVGTEAFF.

The chain employs TRBV3-1 (or the pseudogene TRBV3-2) and TRBJ2-7, with TRBD1 as a possible D gene (6 bases). The germline V and J ends were trimmed by 1 base and 4 bases, with 20 bases remaining between them. The germline V gene has CDR1 LGHDT and CDR2 YNNKEL (reference sequence). This CDR3 is 17 amino acids long. CDR3 nucleotides: TGTGCCAGCAGCCAAGTTACAGGGCGCCGCGTAACTTACGAGCAGTACGTC. Amino acids: CASSQVTGRRVTYEQYV.

The CDR3 sequence is CASSLDREAFGYNEQFF. In nucleotides, the CDR3 is TGTGCCAGCAGCTTGGACAGGGAAGCGTTCGGCTACAATGAGCAGTTCTTC. V gene TRBV5-5 combines with J gene TRBJ2-1, with TRBD1 as a possible D gene (6 bases). Germline V gene lookup returns CDR1 SGHKS and CDR2 YYEKEE (reference sequence). CDR3 size: 17 residues. V was pared by 0 bases and J by 3 bases, with 16 bases between.

The chain couples TRBV27 to TRBJ1-5; unclear D gene. Germline loops: CDR1 MNHEY, CDR2 SMNVEV (reference sequence). The length of the CDR3 is 12 residues. Trimming removed 5 bases at V and 7 bases at J, with 9 bases between. CDR3 in DNA: TGTGCCAGCAGTCGGGTGGGCCAGCCCCAGCATTTT. This gives the protein CASSRVGQPQHF.

The DNA of the CDR3 is TGCGCCAGCAGCCAATCCGGACAGATCTCTGGAAACACCATATATTTT. Translating it yields CASSQSGQISGNTIYF. The chain has TRBV4-1 and TRBJ1-3; a possible D gene is TRBD1 (6 bases). The germline V and J ends were trimmed by 2 bases and 0 bases, with 11 bases remaining between them. CDR3 length equals 16 residues. CDR1 is MGHRA and CDR2 is YSYEKL in the germline V gene.

The chain links TRBV2 to TRBJ1-3; maybe TRBD1 (6 bases). Looked up from germline, CDR1 is SNHLY and CDR2 is FYNNEI. The CDR3 contains 14 residues. Trimming pared 6 bases from V and 4 bases from J, leaving 13 bases between. CDR3: CASRPQGYGNTIYF. CDR3 in DNA: TGTGCCAGCAGGCCCCAGGGGTACGGAAACACCATATATTTT.

J is TRBJ2-3 and V is TRBV29-1; D may be TRBD1 (6 bases). The germline gives CDR1 SQVTM, CDR2 ANQGSEA. The CDR3 is 12 residues long. Trimming shortened V by 8 bases and J by 7 bases, and 16 bases separated the two germline ends. CDR3 bases: TGCAGCATCCCGGGACATACCAATACGCAGTATTTT. Protein product: CSIPGHTNTQYF.

The CDR3 nucleotides are TGTGCCAGCAGCACGGGCGGAAACAATGAGCAGTTCTTC. It yields the protein CASSTGGNNEQFF. The chain combines TRBV5-6 with TRBJ2-1; D unresolved. Trimming pared 4 bases from V and 5 bases from J, leaving 10 bases between. The germline V gene has CDR1 SGHDT and CDR2 YYEEEE. The CDR3 sequence is 13 residues long. Complete variable domain (other parts from reference TRBV5-6 and TRBJ2-1): DAGVTQSPTHLIKTRGQQVTLRCSPKSGHDTVSWYQQALGQGPQFIFQYYEEEERQRGNFPDRFSGHQFPNYSSELNVNALLLGDSALYLCASSTGGNNEQFFGPGTRLTVL.

This chain uses TRBV3-1 (or the pseudogene TRBV3-2) with TRBJ1-5, with D unclear. CDR3 length equals 15 residues. V gave up 0 bases and J gave up 1 base, with 7 bases separating them. Germline CDR1 reads LGHDT; CDR2 reads YNNKEL (reference sequence). The chain's CDR3 is CASSQEPGSNQPQHF. The CDR3 DNA reads as TGTGCCAGCAGCCAAGAACCGGGAAGCAATCAGCCCCAGCATTTT.

The V gene is TRBV27, the J gene TRBJ2-6; 7 nucleotides agree with TRBD1. The germline gives CDR1 MNHEY, CDR2 SMNVEV (reference sequence). V gave up 6 bases and J gave up 0 bases; unmatched junction bases: 14. This CDR3 spans 19 amino acids. The CDR3: CASRPSRGQSPSGANVLTF. CDR3 DNA: TGTGCCAGCAGACCCTCAAGGGGACAGTCACCCTCTGGGGCCAACGTCCTGACTTTC.

The V call is TRBV5-1, the J call TRBJ2-7; 10 positions agree with TRBD1. The trim removed 0 bases at V and 2 bases at J, leaving 5 bases unmatched. Germline CDR1 SGHRS, CDR2 YFSETQ. This CDR3 has 16 residues. The CDR3, as DNA: TGCGCCAGCAGCTTGGGACCCGGACAGGGGGCCTACGAGCAGTACTTC. Its protein product is CASSLGPGQGAYEQYF. Looking up the rest from reference TRBV5-1 and TRBJ2-7 gives the full variable domain: KAGVTQTPRYLIKTRGQQVTLSCSPISGHRSVSWYQQTPGQGLQFLFEYFSETQRNKGNFPGRFSGRQFSNSRSEMNVSTLELGDSALYLCASSLGPGQGAYEQYFGPGTRLTVT.

For this clone: It is unclear where the CDR3 begins or ends on the DNA, so no DNA is shown, and the CDR3 is as TCRdb lists it. This CDR3 is CASSVFASGSFSTSLGMFF. This chain uses TRBV11-2 with TRBJ2-2; the table's D call, TRBD2, was not checked against the DNA. The CDR3 has 19 residues if both end residues are counted. Germline CDR1 is SGHAT and CDR2 is FQNNGV.

The chain links TRBV6-2 or TRBV6-3 to TRBJ1-1; D uncertain. Germline CDR1 MNHEY, CDR2 SVGEGT. The CDR3 runs to 14 residues. The V end was cut by 3 bases, the J end by 5 bases, with 13 bases between. The CDR3: CASSYGGTGTEAFF. The CDR3 nucleotides are TGTGCCAGCAGTTATGGCGGAACCGGGACTGAAGCTTTCTTT.

V and J are TRBV13 and TRBJ2-3; 7 positions agree with TRBD1. With V trimmed by 0 bases and J by 5 bases, 2 bases remained unmatched. Germline V gene sequence: CDR1 PRHDT, CDR2 FYEKMQ (reference sequence). The CDR3 covers 14 residues. CDR3 sequence: CASSLGTGIDTQYF. The CDR3, as DNA: TGTGCCAGCAGCTTAGGGACAGGGATAGATACGCAGTATTTT.

J is TRBJ2-1 and V is TRBV3-1 (or the pseudogene TRBV3-2), with TRBD2 matching over 7 bases. This CDR3 spans 15 amino acids. J lost 4 bases, V lost 7 bases, and 10 bases had no gene match. CDR1 LGHDT and CDR2 YNNKEL come from the germline V gene (reference sequence). The CDR3 region is CASTPRGERYNEQFF. The CDR3 DNA follows: TGTGCCAGCACCCCCCGGGGGGAGCGATACAATGAGCAGTTCTTC.

V usage is TRBV5-4 and J usage is TRBJ2-5, with D perhaps TRBD1 (7 bases). This CDR3 is 13 amino acids long. Trimming removed 3 bases at V and 7 bases at J, with 13 bases between. Germline CDR1 is SGHNT and CDR2 is YYREEE (reference sequence). CDR3 sequence reads: CASSSQGGRTQYF. The CDR3 DNA follows: TGTGCCAGCAGCTCCCAGGGGGGTCGGACCCAGTACTTC.

This chain uses TRBV25-1 with TRBJ2-6, with 11 positions matching TRBD1. The germline CDR1 and CDR2 sequences are MGHDK and SYGVNS. CDR3 size: 16 residues. Germline trimming cut 4 bases from V and 2 bases from J; bases unmatched to any gene: 1. CDR3 amino acids: CASSGDRGAGANVLTF. CDR3 coding DNA: TGTGCCAGCAGTGGGGACAGGGGGGCTGGGGCCAACGTCCTGACTTTC.

The chain recombines TRBV27 with TRBJ1-2, with D unclear. The CDR3 length is 14 residues. Germline lookup yields CDR1 MNHEY and CDR2 SMNVEV (reference sequence). The germline V and J ends were trimmed by 0 bases and 2 bases, with 7 bases remaining between them. In DNA form, the CDR3 reads TGTGCCAGCAGTTTATCGGCCGGGAACTATGGCTACACCTTC. Translation: CASSLSAGNYGYTF.